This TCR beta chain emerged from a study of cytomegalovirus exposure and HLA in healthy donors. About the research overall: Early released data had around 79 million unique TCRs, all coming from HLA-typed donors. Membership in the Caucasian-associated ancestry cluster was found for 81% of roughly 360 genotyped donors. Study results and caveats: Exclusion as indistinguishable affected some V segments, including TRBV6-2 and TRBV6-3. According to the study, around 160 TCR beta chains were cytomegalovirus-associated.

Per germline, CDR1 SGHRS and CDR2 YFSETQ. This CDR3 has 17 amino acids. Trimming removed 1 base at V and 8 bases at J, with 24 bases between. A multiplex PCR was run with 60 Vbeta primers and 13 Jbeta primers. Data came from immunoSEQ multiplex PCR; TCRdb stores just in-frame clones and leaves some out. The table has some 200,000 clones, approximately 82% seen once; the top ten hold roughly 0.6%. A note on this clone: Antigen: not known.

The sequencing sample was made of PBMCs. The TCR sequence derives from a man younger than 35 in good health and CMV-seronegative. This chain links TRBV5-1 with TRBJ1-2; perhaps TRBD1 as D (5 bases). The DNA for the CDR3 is TGCGCCAGCAGCTTGTTTTCGCCAGGAGGGGCAGAGGGGGGCTACACCTTC. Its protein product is CASSLFSPGGAEGGYTF.